These 31 T cell receptor beta chains share one sample of origin, sequenced in a study of shared clonotypes between healthy human individuals. Produced via immunoSEQ multiplex PCR; TCRdb's table is partial and in-frame only. The sample lists about 340,000 clones, around 67% occurring once. The sequencing sample was made of memory CD4+ T cells sorted from blood. Regarding subset: CD45RA-negative fraction. These receptors were obtained from a man between 25 and 39 years old in good health.

The chain carries TRBV2 and TRBJ2-3; no firm D call. Germline CDR1 is SNHLY and CDR2 is FYNNEI. The CDR3 loop spans 14 amino acids. Trimming cost V 4 bases and J 0 bases, with 8 bases left between them. The CDR3 reads CASSVSGSTDTQYF. The CDR3 nucleotides read TGTGCCAGCAGTGTATCGGGTAGCACAGATACGCAGTATTTT.

This rearrangement joins TRBV14 to TRBJ2-1; 8 positions match TRBD2. Germline CDR1 and CDR2: SGHDN and FVKESK. The V gene end was trimmed by 4 bases and the J gene end by 9 bases; junction bases not matched to a gene: 17. The CDR3 runs 17 residues. CDR3: CASSRLAAREEKSEQFF. The CDR3 coding sequence is TGTGCCAGCAGCCGCCTGGCGGCGCGGGAGGAGAAGAGTGAGCAGTTCTTC.

V usage is TRBV12-5 and J usage is TRBJ1-2, with D tentatively TRBD1 (6 bases). The germline V and J ends were trimmed by 3 bases and 8 bases, with 13 bases remaining between them. CDR1 is LGHNT, CDR2 FRNRAP, per germline. The CDR3 contains 13 residues. The CDR3 DNA sequence: TGTGCTAGTGGTTTAGTGGGGGCTGGGGGCTACACCTTC. Encoded protein: CASGLVGAGGYTF.

This rearrangement joins TRBV6-1 to TRBJ2-5, with D possibly matching TRBD2 (6 bases). The end of the DNA is better explained by TRBJ2-7, so the J call may be wrong. The germline V gene encodes CDR1 MNHNS and CDR2 SASEGT. The CDR3 is 15 amino acids. The CDR3 reads CASSGGLSWAYEQYF. In nucleotides, the CDR3 is TGTGCCAGCAGTGGGGGACTGAGCTGGGCCTACGAGCAGTACTTC.

The CDR3 reads CASSPIVVEGGNEQFF. The CDR3, as DNA: TGTGCCAGCAGCCCGATAGTGGTCGAGGGAGGGAATGAGCAGTTCTTC. This chain joins TRBV5-5 and TRBJ2-1; TRBD2 agrees at 7 bases. CDR1 is SGHKS, CDR2 YYEKEE, per germline (reference sequence). This CDR3 is built from 16 residues. The V gene end was trimmed by 4 bases and the J gene end by 7 bases; junction bases not matched to a gene: 14.

As concerns this clone: Different DNA sequences within this sample yield the same CDR3. The chain links TRBV18 to TRBJ2-1, with TRBD1 identical over 8 bases. V shed 3 bases, J shed 1 base, and the junction held 2 bases outside the gene matches. This CDR3 contains 15 residues. CDR1 is KGHSH and CDR2 is LQKENI in the germline V gene. The CDR3, as DNA: TGTGCCAGCTCACCCCAGGGGGCATCCTACAATGAGCAGTTCTTC. Translation gives CASSPQGASYNEQFF.

The chain has TRBV5-4 and TRBJ2-2, with D perhaps assigned TRBD1 or TRBD2 (5 bases each). Germline V gene sequence: CDR1 SGHNT, CDR2 YYREEE (reference sequence). The CDR3 covers 15 residues. The ends were cut back, 3 bases at V and 3 bases at J, with 12 bases in the middle. CDR3 DNA: TGTGCCAGCAGCTGGGGGTTTCTGGACACCGGGGAGCTGTTTTTT. Translated, it gives CASSWGFLDTGELFF.

This chain links TRBV6-1 with TRBJ2-1, with TRBD2 matching over 8 bases. J gave up 9 bases and V 0 bases, and 7 bases lay outside the gene matches. The germline V gene encodes CDR1 MNHNS and CDR2 SASEGT. The CDR3 is made up of 15 amino acids. The CDR3 protein is CASSEAGAGGGEQFF. CDR3 nucleotides: TGTGCCAGCAGTGAAGCGGGGGCGGGAGGCGGTGAGCAGTTCTTC.

This chain links TRBV11-2 with TRBJ1-5, with TRBD1 as a possible D gene (6 bases). Per the germline V gene, CDR1 is SGHAT and CDR2 is FQNNGV. The CDR3 totals 16 residues. V shed 5 bases and J shed 1 base, with 15 bases lying between them. The CDR3 DNA follows: TGTGCCAGCAGCGAAGGGGCAGGGGTCAGCAATCAGCCCCAGCATTTT. It codes for CASSEGAGVSNQPQHF.

This clone came up a few times. This rearrangement joins TRBV5-1 to TRBJ1-4, with 7 bases identical to TRBD1. The CDR3 is 16 amino acids. Germline CDR1 SGHRS, CDR2 YFSETQ. V shed 0 bases and J 6 bases; nucleotides not matched to a gene: 8. CDR3 in DNA: TGCGCCAGCAGCTTGGGAGACAGGGAACGTCATGAAAAACTGTTTTTT. Protein product: CASSLGDRERHEKLFF.

The chain employs TRBV29-1 and TRBJ2-1, with 9 bases matching TRBD2. The CDR3 consists of 14 residues. Losses at the gene ends were 6 bases for V and 8 bases for J; bases not matched to a gene: 11. Germline CDR1 reads SQVTM; CDR2 reads ANQGSEA. The CDR3 DNA sequence: TGCAGCGTGAAGTCCGTAGCGGGAGTCGATGAGCAGTTCTTC. Translated, it gives CSVKSVAGVDEQFF.

Worth noting for this clone: A much more abundant neighbour one base away suggests this may be a read error. This chain's CDR3 is CASSGERNQPQHF. The CDR3 nucleotides read TGTGCCAGCAGTGGAGAGAGAAATCAGCCCCAGCATTTT. The V and J genes are TRBV6-1 and TRBJ1-5; D remains ambiguous. Germline CDR1 reads MNHNS; CDR2 reads SASEGT. With 4 bases removed from V and 4 bases from J, the gap between germline ends came to 8 bases. The CDR3 totals 13 residues.

The J gene is TRBJ2-2, the V gene TRBV5-6, with 10 bases identical to TRBD1. CDR1 and CDR2 from the germline V gene are SGHDT and YYEEEE. The ends lost 1 base at V and 3 bases at J; junction bases unmatched: 3. The CDR3 is 16 amino acids. Here the CDR3 DNA reads TGTGCCAGCAGCTTGATGACAGGGGGCGACACCGGGGAGCTGTTTTTT. Translated: CASSLMTGGDTGELFF. The entire variable domain, with the rest obtained from reference TRBV5-6 and TRBJ2-2, is as follows: DAGVTQSPTHLIKTRGQQVTLRCSPKSGHDTVSWYQQALGQGPQFIFQYYEEEERQRGNFPDRFSGHQFPNYSSELNVNALLLGDSALYLCASSLMTGGDTGELFFGEGSRLTVL.

V is TRBV28 and J is TRBJ2-1; maybe TRBD2 (7 bases). The CDR3 loop spans 15 amino acids. Germline values: CDR1 MDHEN, CDR2 SYDVKM. V was shortened by 6 bases and J by 3 bases, with 15 bases between the two germline ends. Here the CDR3 DNA reads TGTGCCAGCAGCCTATGGGGGGGCGACTACAATGAGCAGTTCTTC. Its protein product is CASSLWGGDYNEQFF.

This clone was detected only a few times. The chain is built from TRBV10-3 and TRBJ2-7; maybe TRBD2 (5 bases). V lost 6 bases, J lost 3 bases, and 15 bases lay in between. CDR1 and CDR2 from the germline V gene are ENHRY and SYGVKD. The CDR3 is 14 residues long. This CDR3 reads CAIRGGPGGYEQYF. CDR3 bases: TGTGCCATCAGAGGAGGACCCGGAGGCTACGAGCAGTACTTC.

With regard to this clone: In the same sample, other DNA sequences code for this CDR3. The chain links TRBV7-9 to TRBJ2-3; weak D call: TRBD2 (6 bases). CDR1 SEHNR and CDR2 FQNEAQ come from the germline V gene (reference sequence). V lost 5 bases, J lost 0 bases, and 9 bases lay in between. CDR3 length: 14 residues. CDR3 nucleotide sequence: TGTGCCAGCAGCATAGGGACTAGCACAGATACGCAGTATTTT. Protein product: CASSIGTSTDTQYF. The entire variable domain, with the rest obtained from reference TRBV7-9 and TRBJ2-3, is as follows: DTGVSQNPRHKITKRGQNVTFRCDPISEHNRLYWYRQTLGQGPEFLTYFQNEAQLEKSRLLSDRFSAERPKGSFSTLEIQRTEQGDSAMYLCASSIGTSTDTQYFGPGTRLTVL.

The chain employs TRBV19 and TRBJ2-2, with TRBD2 identical over 10 bases. There are 19 residues in the CDR3. Germline V CDR1 and CDR2: LNHDA, SQIVND (reference sequence). Trimming removed 1 base from V and 6 bases from J; junction bases left unmatched: 14. CDR3 nucleotides: TGTGCCAGTAGTATAGTCCCGGGACTAGCGAGTATACAGGCCGGGGAGCTGTTTTTT. It translates to CASSIVPGLASIQAGELFF.

The chain links TRBV5-1 to TRBJ1-1; perhaps TRBD1 as D (5 bases). The CDR3 is made up of 12 amino acids. Trimming pared 3 bases from V and 8 bases from J, leaving 11 bases between. Germline CDR1 reads SGHRS; CDR2 reads YFSETQ. The CDR3 sequence is CASSSGLLEAFF. The CDR3 coding sequence is TGCGCCAGCAGCTCGGGACTTTTGGAAGCTTTCTTT. Full variable domain (remainder filled in from reference TRBV5-1 and TRBJ1-1): KAGVTQTPRYLIKTRGQQVTLSCSPISGHRSVSWYQQTPGQGLQFLFEYFSETQRNKGNFPGRFSGRQFSNSRSEMNVSTLELGDSALYLCASSSGLLEAFFGQGTRLTVV.

This clone has more than one count but fewer than ten. The V call is TRBV19, the J call TRBJ2-7; tentatively, D is TRBD1 (5 bases). Germline V gene data show CDR1 as LNHDA and CDR2 as SQIVND (reference sequence). The germline V and J ends were trimmed by 4 bases and 2 bases, with 12 bases remaining between them. The CDR3 is made up of 14 amino acids. In nucleotides, the CDR3 is TGTGCCAGTAGTAAATTAGACAGTCCCTACGAGCAGTACTTC. It encodes CASSKLDSPYEQYF.

Note on this clone: Other DNA sequences in the same sample also yield this CDR3. The chain carries TRBV20-1 and TRBJ2-3, with unresolved D. The CDR3 has 10 amino acids. Germline V gives CDR1 DFQATT, CDR2 SNEGSKA (reference sequence). Trimming stripped 5 bases from V and 5 bases from J, with 5 bases between. Written as DNA, the CDR3 is TGCAGTGCTTCCTTAGATACGCAGTATTTT. Protein product: CSASLDTQYF.

The V gene is TRBV19, the J gene TRBJ1-2; D unclear. The CDR3 has 15 residues. V shed 6 bases and J shed 5 bases, with 19 bases lying between them. Germline-derived CDR1 and CDR2 are LNHDA and SQIVND (reference sequence). The CDR3 here is CASRIRENPMYGYTF. The DNA for the CDR3 is TGTGCCAGTAGGATACGGGAGAACCCTATGTATGGCTACACCTTC.

The chain uses TRBV29-1 and TRBJ1-1, with D possibly TRBD1 on 5 matching bases. This CDR3 comprises 14 residues. V shed 3 bases and J shed 5 bases, with 16 bases lying between them. CDR1 and CDR2 (germline): SQVTM, ANQGSEA. The CDR3 DNA reads TGCAGCGTTGACCGGGACCAGGCGGGGACTGAAGCTTTCTTT. This sequence encodes CSVDRDQAGTEAFF. The variable domain in full, completed from reference TRBV29-1 and TRBJ1-1, reads SAVISQKPSRDICQRGTSLTIQCQVDSQVTMMFWYRQQPGQSLTLIATANQGSEATYESGFVIDKFPISRPNLTFSTLTVSNMSPEDSSIYLCSVDRDQAGTEAFFGQGTRLTVV.

Written as DNA, the CDR3 is TGTGCCACCAGCACAGCGGGAGGGCCCCCAGATACGCAGTATTTT. It yields the protein CATSTAGGPPDTQYF. The chain employs TRBV15 and TRBJ2-3, with 10 bases matching TRBD2. Germline V gene data show CDR1 as LNHNV and CDR2 as YYDKDF (reference sequence). This CDR3 comprises 15 residues. V lost 4 bases to trimming and J lost 4 bases; unmatched junction nucleotides: 5. The whole variable domain, remainder taken from reference TRBV15 and TRBJ2-3, is DAMVIQNPRYQVTQFGKPVTLSCSQTLNHNVMYWYQQKSSQAPKLLFHYYDKDFNNEADTPDNFQSRRPNTSFCFLDIRSPGLGDTAMYLCATSTAGGPPDTQYFGPGTRLTVL.

The chain carries TRBV28 and TRBJ2-7, with 9 bases matching TRBD1. The germline V gene encodes CDR1 MDHEN and CDR2 SYDVKM. This CDR3 region has 19 residues. Trimming removed 2 bases from V and 5 bases from J; junction bases left unmatched: 19. CDR3 sequence: CASSLRHSITGTGSNEQYF. The DNA of the CDR3 is TGTGCCAGCAGTTTAAGACACTCGATAACCGGGACAGGGTCAAACGAGCAGTACTTC.

The genes are TRBV28 and TRBJ2-7, with 13 bases fitting TRBD2. After removal of 5 bases from V and 4 bases from J, the junction contained 17 bases not matched to a gene. Germline lookup yields CDR1 MDHEN and CDR2 SYDVKM. CDR3 size: 19 residues. The CDR3 spells CASSLELKLAGGPRYEQYF. DNA of the CDR3: TGTGCCAGCAGTCTAGAGTTAAAACTAGCGGGAGGGCCTCGGTACGAGCAGTACTTC.

The rearrangement uses TRBV12-5 and TRBJ2-2; D could derive from TRBD1 or TRBD2 (6 bases each). This CDR3 has 17 amino acids. Germline V gives CDR1 LGHNT, CDR2 FRNRAP. Trimming took 3 bases from V and 3 from J, leaving 17 bases between them. CDR3 nucleotides: TGTGCTAGTGGTTTCAGGATCGGGGGCCGAGACACCGGGGAGCTGTTTTTT. It encodes CASGFRIGGRDTGELFF.

This clone appeared many times. V gene TRBV10-3 combines with J gene TRBJ1-4; D possibly corresponds to TRBD1 (6 bases). The CDR3 is 14 residues long. Per germline, CDR1 ENHRY and CDR2 SYGVKD. V was trimmed by 6 bases and J by 7 bases, leaving 15 bases between them. The CDR3 DNA reads TGTGCCATCAGCAAAGGGGGACCGGGTGAAAAACTGTTTTTT. Translating gives CAISKGGPGEKLFF.

J is TRBJ1-5 and V is TRBV5-3; TRBD1 matches 8 bases. TRBV5-3 is identified as an open reading frame with a role that is uncertain. Germline trimming cut 4 bases from V and 2 bases from J; bases unmatched to any gene: 11. The CDR3 totals 17 residues. The CDR3 loop is CARSQDREEVGNQPQHF. CDR3 nucleotides: TGTGCCAGAAGCCAGGACAGGGAAGAGGTAGGCAATCAGCCCCAGCATTTT.

About this clone: Other DNA variants within this sample encode the same CDR3. The gene calls are TRBV11-3 and TRBJ2-7; possibly TRBD1 for D (5 bases). Looked up from germline, CDR1 is SGHNT and CDR2 is YENEEA. The germline V and J ends were trimmed by 4 bases and 4 bases, with 5 bases remaining between them. The CDR3 runs 11 residues. CDR3 nucleotides: TGTGCCAGCAGCTCAGGGTACGAGCAGTACTTC. Amino acids: CASSSGYEQYF.

The chain recombines TRBV5-8 with TRBJ2-3; D may be TRBD1 (6 bases). Trimming stripped 6 bases from V and 2 bases from J, with 19 bases between. The germline V gene has CDR1 SGHTS and CDR2 YDEGEE. This CDR3 comprises 16 residues. The CDR3 loop is CASTVPPGTLTDTQYF. As DNA, the CDR3 is TGTGCCAGCACCGTTCCCCCCGGGACACTCACAGATACGCAGTATTTT.

The rearrangement links TRBV9 to TRBJ1-4; D is unclear. V was trimmed by 2 bases and J by 0 bases, leaving 14 bases between them. The germline gives CDR1 SGDLS, CDR2 YYNGEE. The CDR3 is 17 amino acids. The CDR3 DNA is TGTGCCAGCAGCGTGGGAACTCATATAGCAACTAATGAAAAACTGTTTTTT. Translated, it gives CASSVGTHIATNEKLFF.